These T cell receptor beta chains were read from a single sample in a study of T cells in Graves' hyperthyroidism and ophthalmopathy. Each CDR3 protein gets one entry after TCRdb re-called the multiplex PCR reads with MiXCR. In the table there are about 380,000 distinct CDR3 sequences, approximately 15% of which are singletons. The material sequenced was blood. These receptors came from a woman aged 55-70 years with Graves' hyperthyroidism. Each CDR3 is given with its conserved first and last residue. The D gene is left open where the match is weak. Clone size is shown for a subset of rows, as once, few, many or a class of expanded clone.

cdr3_aa	cdr3_nt	clone_size	d_call	cdr3_length	v_call	j_call
CASLMGQMNTEAFF	TGTGCCAGCTTAATGGGACAGATGAACACTGAAGCTTTCTTT	many	TRBD1	14	TRBV2	TRBJ1-1
CARRDPRFGNEQFF	TGTGCCAGAAGGGACCCGCGGTTTGGCAATGAGCAGTTCTTC	.	.	14	TRBV2	TRBJ2-1
CATSDPGQAAYEQYF	TGTGCCACCAGTGACCCGGGACAGGCCGCCTACGAGCAGTACTTC	many	TRBD1	15	TRBV24-1	TRBJ2-7
CASSYGGGQSYEQYF	TGTGCCAGCAGTTACGGTGGAGGACAGTCCTACGAGCAGTACTTC	few	.	15	TRBV6-5	TRBJ2-7
CAWSGGGHEQFF	TGTGCCTGGAGTGGAGGGGGACATGAGCAGTTCTTC	.	.	12	TRBV30	TRBJ2-1
CASSIVGTGNYGYTF	TGTGCCAGTAGTATAGTTGGGACAGGGAACTATGGCTACACCTTC	.	TRBD1	15	TRBV19	TRBJ1-2
CASSYPANYGYTF	TGTGCCAGCAGCTATCCAGCTAACTATGGCTACACCTTC	.	.	13	TRBV5-5	TRBJ1-2
CASSNKQGDYGGYTF	TGTGCCAGCAGCAACAAACAGGGGGACTATGGGGGCTACACCTTC	.	TRBD1	15	TRBV5-4	TRBJ1-2
CASSLGTGGGTPDTQYF	TGTGCCAGCAGTTTGGGTACAGGAGGGGGGACCCCAGATACGCAGTATTTT	many	.	17	TRBV12-3/TRBV12-4	TRBJ2-3
CASSPLGYYGYTF	TGCGCCAGCAGCCCTCTGGGGTACTATGGCTACACCTTC	many	.	13	TRBV5-1	TRBJ1-2
CASSLVYRGLDRSYNEQFF	TGTGCCAGCAGCTTAGTTTACCGGGGCTTAGATCGCTCCTACAATGAGCAGTTCTTC	many	.	19	TRBV11-2	TRBJ2-1
CASSEDLGYGYTF	TGTGCCAGCAGTGAAGATTTAGGCTATGGCTACACCTTC	.	.	13	TRBV6-1	TRBJ1-2
CASIFRGGDTEAFF	TGTGCCAGCATATTTAGGGGGGGGGACACTGAAGCTTTCTTT	many	.	14	TRBV2	TRBJ1-1
CASYEGGSRYEQYF	TGTGCCAGCTATGAAGGGGGCTCGCGGTACGAGCAGTACTTC	.	TRBD1	14	TRBV6-1	TRBJ2-7
CASSQKGLAGEVNEQFF	TGTGCCAGCAGCCAAAAGGGACTAGCGGGAGAGGTAAATGAGCAGTTCTTC	few	TRBD2	17	TRBV14	TRBJ2-1
CSARDPTEYQETQYF	TGCAGTGCTAGAGATCCTACAGAGTATCAAGAGACCCAGTACTTC	many	.	15	TRBV20-1	TRBJ2-5
CASRNHRLAPHPSSGANVLTF	TGCGCCAGCAGGAATCATAGACTAGCGCCACACCCAAGCTCTGGGGCCAACGTCCTGACTTTC	.	TRBD2	21	TRBV5-1	TRBJ2-6
CASSPTSGRDEQFF	TGTGCCAGCTCACCCACTAGCGGGAGAGATGAGCAGTTCTTC	many	TRBD2	14	TRBV18	TRBJ2-1
CASSFPYGTGGAGANVLTF	TGTGCCAGCAGTTTCCCTTACGGGACAGGGGGTGCTGGGGCCAACGTCCTGACTTTC	few	TRBD1	19	TRBV11-2	TRBJ2-6
CASSSHRGADLEKLFF	TGTGCCAGCAGCTCCCACAGGGGGGCGGATTTGGAAAAACTGTTTTTT	few	TRBD1	16	TRBV5-8	TRBJ1-4
CASSAYRGGGETQYF	TGTGCCAGCAGCGCATACAGGGGCGGGGGAGAGACCCAGTACTTC	many	.	15	TRBV9	TRBJ2-5
CASSYYGLADPRRDAQYF	TGTGCCAGCAGTTACTATGGCCTAGCGGACCCCCGGAGGGATGCGCAGTATTTT	many	TRBD2	18	TRBV6-5	TRBJ2-3
CASSTALAGLDTQYF	TGTGCCAGCAGCACAGCACTAGCCGGACTGGATACGCAGTATTTT	many	.	15	TRBV11-2	TRBJ2-3
CASSQDQEAQYF	TGCGCCAGCAGCCAAGATCAAGAGGCCCAGTACTTC	few	.	12	TRBV4-1	TRBJ2-5
CSVRWDIISGNTIYF	TGCAGCGTTCGATGGGACATCATTTCTGGAAACACCATATATTTT	many	.	15	TRBV29-1	TRBJ1-3
CASSLVSGVEQYF	TGTGCCAGCAGCTTAGTATCCGGGGTCGAGCAGTACTTC	many	.	13	TRBV7-2	TRBJ2-7
CASSEITGQIANEQLF	TGTGCCAGCAGTGAAATAACCGGACAGATAGCTAATGAGCAGCTCTTC	.	.	16	TRBV25-1	TRBJ2-1
CASSEVPGARYQETQYF	TGTGCCAGCAGTGAGGTTCCGGGGGCCCGGTACCAAGAGACCCAGTACTTC	many	.	17	TRBV2	TRBJ2-5
CASSPGQSQETQYF	TGTGCCAGCAGTCCGGGACAGTCCCAAGAGACCCAGTACTTC	many	TRBD1	14	TRBV12-3/TRBV12-4	TRBJ2-5
CASSLGLYDWPVHEQYF	TGTGCCAGCAGCTTAGGTCTCTATGACTGGCCGGTCCACGAGCAGTACTTC	few	.	17	TRBV7-2	TRBJ2-7
CASSLSAGLAGAYEQYF	TGTGCCAGCAGTTTATCAGCCGGACTAGCGGGGGCCTACGAGCAGTACTTC	many	TRBD2	17	TRBV27	TRBJ2-7
CASSRTGRRTEAFF	TGTGCCAGCAGTCGGACAGGGAGGCGGACTGAAGCTTTCTTT	many	TRBD1	14	TRBV6-1	TRBJ1-1
CASSWTPYSNQPQHF	TGTGCCAGCAGCTGGACACCTTATAGCAATCAGCCCCAGCATTTT	.	.	15	TRBV5-5	TRBJ1-5
CASSFFGGGNNEQFF	TGTGCCAGCAGTTTCTTTGGCGGAGGGAACAATGAGCAGTTCTTC	many	.	15	TRBV27	TRBJ2-1
CASSSTGDTDTQYF	TGCGCCAGCAGCTCCACGGGGGACACAGATACGCAGTATTTT	many	.	14	TRBV5-1	TRBJ2-3
CASSPGTSGSEQFF	TGCGCCAGCAGCCCTGGGACTAGTGGAAGTGAGCAGTTCTTC	many	TRBD2	14	TRBV5-1	TRBJ2-1
CASSLGATNTGELFF	TGTGCCAGCAGCTTAGGCGCGACGAACACCGGGGAGCTGTTTTTT	many	.	15	TRBV11-2	TRBJ2-2
CAWAAGRSGNTICF	TGTGCCTGGGCGGCAGGGAGATCTGGAAACACCATATGTTTT	.	.	14	TRBV30	TRBJ1-3
CASRPGQGRNEQFF	TGCGCCAGCAGACCGGGACAGGGGCGCAATGAGCAGTTCTTC	few	TRBD1	14	TRBV5-1	TRBJ2-1
CASSFGRTQETQYF	TGCGCCAGCAGCTTCGGGCGAACCCAAGAGACCCAGTACTTC	many	.	14	TRBV5-1	TRBJ2-5
CATSREGGSYNEQFF	TGTGCCACCAGCAGAGAGGGCGGGAGCTACAATGAGCAGTTCTTC	many	TRBD2	15	TRBV15	TRBJ2-1
CASSAASETQYF	TGTGCCAGCTCAGCCGCCAGCGAGACCCAGTACTTC	many	.	12	TRBV18	TRBJ2-5
CASSYTGDPPDTQYF	TGTGCCAGCAGTTACACAGGGGACCCCCCAGATACGCAGTATTTT	.	TRBD1	15	TRBV6-5	TRBJ2-3
CASRVTEDNSPLHF	TGTGCCAGCAGGGTTACAGAGGATAATTCACCCCTCCACTTT	many	.	14	TRBV3-1	TRBJ1-6
CASRETGGADGYTF	TGTGCCAGCAGGGAAACAGGGGGCGCGGATGGCTACACCTTC	.	TRBD1	14	TRBV28	TRBJ1-2
CAWNSGTFITEAFF	TGTGCCTGGAACTCCGGGACCTTCATTACTGAAGCTTTCTTT	many	.	14	TRBV30	TRBJ1-1
CASSTSGTADTQYF	TGTGCCAGCAGTACTAGCGGGACCGCAGATACGCAGTATTTT	.	TRBD2	14	TRBV6-1	TRBJ2-3
CAISRGELGNEQFF	TGTGCCATCAGCCGGGGCGAATTAGGGAATGAGCAGTTCTTC	many	.	14	TRBV10-3	TRBJ2-1
CASSSGLGFHEQYF	TGTGCCAGCAGTTCGGGACTTGGGTTCCACGAGCAGTACTTC	many	.	14	TRBV12-3/TRBV12-4	TRBJ2-7
CASSQSPGTQYGQYF	TGTGCCAGCAGCCAATCACCCGGGACCCAATACGGGCAGTACTTC	few	.	15	TRBV4-2	TRBJ2-7
CASSPTGRGAVQMNTEAFF	TGTGCCAGTAGTCCAACGGGTCGGGGGGCAGTACAAATGAACACTGAAGCTTTCTTT	.	.	19	TRBV19	TRBJ1-1
CASSTGQGTYEQYF	TGTGCCAGCAGCACCGGACAGGGGACCTACGAGCAGTACTTC	many	TRBD1	14	TRBV7-9	TRBJ2-7
CASSPGTTRISTDTQYF	TGCGCCAGCAGCCCCGGGACGACTAGGATAAGCACAGATACGCAGTATTTT	many	.	17	TRBV5-1	TRBJ2-3
CASFEVSPTDTQYF	TGTGCCAGCTTCGAGGTTAGCCCAACAGATACGCAGTATTTT	many	.	14	TRBV2	TRBJ2-3
CARSSEYTDTQYF	TGTGCCAGATCTAGCGAGTACACAGATACGCAGTATTTT	.	.	13	TRBV27	TRBJ2-3
CASSQRDREDEQYF	TGTGCCAGCAGCCAACGGGACCGGGAGGACGAGCAGTACTTC	many	TRBD2	14	TRBV3-1	TRBJ2-7
CASTEPAGEGKQYF	TGCGCCAGCACCGAACCAGCGGGAGAGGGCAAGCAGTACTTC	few	TRBD2	14	TRBV5-1	TRBJ2-7